One and the same sample provided the 30 T cell receptor beta chains below, sequenced in a study of OX40 agonist ivuxolimab in advanced cancers. Libraries were prepared by immunoSEQ multiplex PCR; TCRdb keeps only in-frame clonotypes and omits some of them. In the table there are under 65,000 clones, 70% to 90% of which are singletons. Sequencing used CD4+ or CD8+ T cells sorted from blood, obtained in a trial of the OX40 agonist ivuxolimab. The source of these receptors is an adult with an advanced solid tumor such as melanoma, head and neck, liver or kidney cancer.

This chain links TRBV7-2 with TRBJ2-3, with 10 bases identical to TRBD1. The V and J ends lost 1 base and 5 bases, in that order; junction bases with no gene match: 6. The CDR3 runs to 16 residues. The V gene's germline CDR1 is SGHTA and CDR2 FQGNSA. CDR3 in amino acids: CASSLGDRGPIDTQYF. Written as DNA, the CDR3 is TGTGCCAGCAGCTTAGGAGACAGGGGGCCTATAGATACGCAGTATTTT.

The rearrangement links TRBV5-6 to TRBJ1-5, with 7 bases identical to TRBD1. Germline loops: CDR1 SGHDT, CDR2 YYEEEE. J was trimmed by 2 bases and V by 0 bases; bases with no gene match: 8. The CDR3 covers 17 residues. The CDR3 protein is CASSLGQGGLGNQPQHF. In DNA form, the CDR3 reads TGTGCCAGCAGCTTGGGACAGGGCGGTTTGGGCAATCAGCCCCAGCATTTT.

This chain connects TRBV11-3 to TRBJ2-2, with TRBD2 matching over 9 bases. There are 15 residues in the CDR3. With 5 bases clipped from V and 1 base from J, the junction kept 2 bases outside the gene matches. From germline, CDR1 is SGHNT and CDR2 YENEEA. The CDR3 DNA follows: TGTGCCAGCAGCGTTAGCGGGGGGAACACCGGGGAGCTGTTTTTT. Translating gives CASSVSGGNTGELFF.

CDR3 in amino acids: CASSLPQGAVDTQYF. The DNA of the CDR3 is TGTGCCAGCAGCTTGCCCCAGGGGGCCGTGGATACGCAGTATTTT. The chain has TRBV5-4 and TRBJ2-3; 8 bases are shared with TRBD1. Germline CDR1 reads SGHNT; CDR2 reads YYREEE (reference sequence). V shed 1 base, J shed 6 bases, and the junction held 7 bases outside the gene matches. This CDR3 is 15 amino acids long.

This clone was observed a few times. The chain links TRBV19 to TRBJ1-6; D may be TRBD1 (5 bases). Germline CDR1 is LNHDA and CDR2 is SQIVND (reference sequence). This CDR3 contains 13 residues. V lost 7 bases, J lost 6 bases, and 10 bases lay in between. CDR3 loop: CASNQGSNSPLHF. As DNA, the CDR3 is TGTGCCAGTAATCAGGGTAGTAATTCACCCCTCCACTTT.

V and J are TRBV4-3 and TRBJ2-6; D gene uncertain. V lost 1 base to trimming and J lost 4 bases, with 11 bases between them. Germline assignment: CDR1 LGHNA and CDR2 YSLEER. This CDR3 spans 16 amino acids. The CDR3 sequence is CASSQAPQTGANVLTF. The CDR3 DNA sequence: TGCGCCAGCAGCCAAGCTCCACAGACAGGGGCCAACGTCCTGACTTTC.

This clone was picked up one time. The chain recombines TRBV5-5 with TRBJ1-4; D uncertain. Germline V CDR1 and CDR2: SGHKS, YYEKEE (reference sequence). This CDR3 comprises 16 residues. V lost 4 bases and J 0 bases, leaving 13 bases between the germline ends. The CDR3 DNA follows: TGTGCCAGCAGCCCGCAAGGATTAACAACTAATGAAAAACTGTTTTTT. This encodes CASSPQGLTTNEKLFF.

CDR3 residues: CASSPHLGLDTQYF. DNA for the CDR3: TGTGCCAGCAGCCCTCATTTGGGCTTAGATACGCAGTATTTT. The genes are TRBV4-2 and TRBJ2-3; D is uncertain. Per the germline V gene, CDR1 is LGHNA and CDR2 is YNFKEQ. CDR3 length: 14 amino acids. Trimming stripped 4 bases from V and 5 bases from J, with 13 bases between.

The gene calls are TRBV10-2 and TRBJ2-3; the match to TRBD2 covers 7 bases. Looked up from germline, CDR1 is WSHSY and CDR2 is SAAADI. Unmatched junction bases numbered 15, after V lost 7 bases and J lost 8 bases. This CDR3 comprises 15 residues. CDR3 nucleotide sequence: TGCGCCAGCACAGTTGGGGGGGGGTCATTAGGTACGCAGTATTTT. Translated: CASTVGGGSLGTQYF.

On this clone itself: A junction end diverges from the germline sequence, so it may reflect a read error. The chain recombines TRBV2 with TRBJ2-7; TRBD1 might be the D (6 bases). CDR1 is SNHLY, CDR2 FYNNEI, per germline. This CDR3 is 12 amino acids long. CDR3 nucleotides: TGTGCCAGCAGTGAGGACAGTCCCGAAGGGACCTTC. As protein: CASSEDSPEGTF. The complete variable domain, with remaining parts taken from reference TRBV2 and TRBJ2-7, reads EPEVTQTPSHQVTQMGQEVILRCVPISNHLYFYWYRQILGQKVEFLVSFYNNEISEKSEIFDDQFSVERPDGSNFTLKIRSTKLEDSAMYFCASSEDSPEGTFGPGTRLTVT.

This clone was observed a handful of times. The chain joins TRBV30 to TRBJ2-7; D not certain. This CDR3 has 12 amino acids. From germline, CDR1 is GTSNPN and CDR2 SVGIG (reference sequence). V dropped 7 bases and J dropped 2 bases, with 12 bases sitting between them. CDR3 coding DNA: TGTGCCTTGAGCCGACTGGCCTACGAGCAGTACTTC. As protein: CALSRLAYEQYF.

The chain joins TRBV2 to TRBJ1-2; 8 bases line up with TRBD1. J was trimmed by 4 bases and V by 11 bases; bases with no gene match: 12. CDR3 length: 14 amino acids. CDR1 and CDR2 from the germline V gene are SNHLY and FYNNEI. The CDR3 region has the DNA TGTGCCGTCCTCCCCCAGACAGGGGTCTATGGCTACACCTTC. It codes for CAVLPQTGVYGYTF.

The gene calls are TRBV6-5 and TRBJ1-5; D gene ambiguous. V shed 6 bases and J shed 6 bases, with 6 bases lying between them. Germline values: CDR1 MNHEY, CDR2 SVGAGI. This CDR3 is built from 11 residues. The DNA of the CDR3 is TGTGCCAGCAGAGAGGGTCAGCCCCAGCATTTT. This encodes CASREGQPQHF.

This sequence joins TRBV4-2 and TRBJ2-2; D is ambiguous. Germline-derived CDR1 and CDR2 are LGHNA and YNFKEQ. V gave up 6 bases and J gave up 4 bases, with 15 bases separating them. This CDR3 is built from 15 residues. The DNA for the CDR3 is TGTGCCAGCAGGGGGTACAGCTCGGGCACCGGGGAGCTGTTTTTT. Translating it yields CASRGYSSGTGELFF.

The chain links TRBV6-1 to TRBJ2-2; D may correspond to TRBD1 or TRBD2 (5 bases each). The germline CDR1 and CDR2 sequences are MNHNS and SASEGT. The V end was cut by 10 bases, the J end by 4 bases, with 19 bases between. This CDR3 is 15 amino acids long. CDR3 coding DNA: TGTGCCACTCCAATTGGGGGTATGGCCACCGGGGAGCTGTTTTTT. Amino acids: CATPIGGMATGELFF.

The V call is TRBV19, the J call TRBJ2-7, with a possible D match to TRBD2 (6 bases). The CDR3 covers 14 residues. Germline lookup yields CDR1 LNHDA and CDR2 SQIVND (reference sequence). The V gene lost 7 bases and the J gene lost 3 bases, with 16 bases spanning the gap. In DNA, the CDR3 is TGTGCCAGTAAATCCGGGCACGGGGGCTACGAGCAGTACTTC. Translated, it gives CASKSGHGGYEQYF.

The chain employs TRBV4-3 and TRBJ1-1; no reliable D call. CDR1 and CDR2 from the germline V gene are LGHNA and YSLEER. V was pared by 5 bases and J by 0 bases, with 13 bases between. This CDR3 has 15 amino acids. The CDR3 loop reads CASSFSEYMNTEAFF. In DNA form, the CDR3 reads TGCGCCAGCAGCTTTTCGGAGTACATGAACACTGAAGCTTTCTTT.

J is TRBJ1-2 and V is TRBV4-2; 8 bases match TRBD1. The CDR3 totals 14 residues. CDR1 and CDR2 (germline): LGHNA, YNFKEQ. V was clipped by 4 bases and J by 5 bases; unmatched bases: 6. The DNA of the CDR3 is TGTGCCAGCAGCCCCCAGGGGGCAGAATATGGCTACACCTTC. The encoded protein is CASSPQGAEYGYTF.

The V gene is TRBV9, the J gene TRBJ2-2, with a possible D match to TRBD1 (6 bases). Germline assignment: CDR1 SGDLS and CDR2 YYNGEE. The CDR3 is made up of 18 amino acids. Trimming pared 1 base from V and 2 bases from J, leaving 18 bases between. Here the CDR3 reads CASSVTPPGHLNTGELFF. The DNA for the CDR3 is TGTGCCAGCAGCGTAACCCCCCCGGGACACCTTAACACCGGGGAGCTGTTTTTT.

The chain joins TRBV5-1 to TRBJ1-2; 7 bases fit TRBD1. The germline CDR1 and CDR2 sequences are SGHRS and YFSETQ. Trimming took 3 bases from V and 4 from J; bases not matched to a gene: 3. The length of the CDR3 is 13 residues. CDR3 amino acids: CASSSQGVYGYTF. For the CDR3, the DNA is TGCGCCAGCAGCTCGCAGGGGGTCTATGGCTACACCTTC.

CDR3 residues: CASSFGLKGDSPLHF. As DNA, the CDR3 is TGTGCCAGCAGTTTTGGACTTAAAGGGGATTCACCCCTCCACTTT. The rearrangement joins TRBV27 to TRBJ1-6, with D maybe TRBD1 (5 bases). This CDR3 is built from 15 residues. Per the germline V gene, CDR1 is MNHEY and CDR2 is SMNVEV (reference sequence). Between the trimmed V and J ends, which lost 3 bases and 8 bases, there was a span of 14 bases.

The chain combines TRBV5-1 with TRBJ1-2; 8 nucleotides line up with TRBD1. Germline CDR1 SGHRS, CDR2 YFSETQ. With 4 bases clipped from V and 5 bases from J, the junction kept 7 bases outside the gene matches. The CDR3 has 14 amino acids. The CDR3 bases are TGCGCCAGCAGCGATCCTACAGGGGGGTATGGCTACACCTTC. This sequence encodes CASSDPTGGYGYTF.

This sequence joins TRBV6-6 and TRBJ1-6; TRBD1 matches at 7 bases. CDR1 is MNHNY, CDR2 SVGAGI, per germline (reference sequence). This CDR3 spans 16 amino acids. V was pared by 4 bases and J by 0 bases, with 3 bases of the junction left unmatched. The CDR3 sequence is CASSSGQTSYNSPLHF. The CDR3, as DNA: TGTGCCAGCAGTTCGGGACAGACCTCCTATAATTCACCCCTCCACTTT.

The chain uses TRBV7-2 and TRBJ2-3; no reliable D call. The CDR3 consists of 12 residues. The germline gives CDR1 SGHTA, CDR2 FQGNSA. The V gene lost 5 bases and the J gene lost 7 bases, with 10 bases spanning the gap. CDR3 DNA sequence: TGTGCCAGCAGCAAAGGCCCATATACGCAGTATTTT. Residues: CASSKGPYTQYF.

The chain is built from TRBV6-6 and TRBJ1-6, with 7 bases identical to TRBD1. Germline V gene data show CDR1 as MNHNY and CDR2 as SVGAGI (reference sequence). This CDR3 has 14 amino acids. V lost 7 bases, J lost 6 bases, and 6 bases stayed unmatched. CDR3 amino acids: CASTWDSRNSPLHF. The CDR3 DNA sequence: TGTGCCAGCACGTGGGACAGCCGTAATTCACCCCTCCACTTT.

The rearrangement links TRBV2 to TRBJ2-3; 9 positions agree with TRBD1. Germline trimming cut 6 bases from V and 6 bases from J; bases unmatched to any gene: 7. Germline CDR1 SNHLY, CDR2 FYNNEI. This CDR3 region has 14 residues. The CDR3 reads CASSIQGAIDTQYF. DNA for the CDR3: TGTGCCAGCAGCATACAGGGGGCGATCGATACGCAGTATTTT.

For the CDR3, the DNA is TGTGCCAGCAGTTTATTGGAATCCGGGAACACTGAAGCTTTCTTT. This encodes CASSLLESGNTEAFF. This rearrangement joins TRBV27 to TRBJ1-1; no clear D. This CDR3 comprises 15 residues. The germline CDR1 and CDR2 sequences are MNHEY and SMNVEV (reference sequence). Trimming cost V 1 base and J 1 base, with 10 bases left between them.

This chain links TRBV4-1 with TRBJ2-5; 10 bases line up with TRBD1. Germline-derived CDR1 and CDR2 are MGHRA and YSYEKL. CDR3 length: 16 residues. V shed 0 bases, J shed 6 bases, and the junction held 7 bases outside the gene matches. As DNA, the CDR3 is TGCGCCAGCAGCCAAGACGACAGGGGGCTTCTGAAGACCCAGTACTTC. This translates into CASSQDDRGLLKTQYF.

This chain uses TRBV7-8 with TRBJ2-4; a weak D match, TRBD1 (6 bases). V was clipped by 4 bases and J by 0 bases, with 13 bases between them. This CDR3 comprises 16 residues. Germline V lookup: CDR1 SGHVS, CDR2 FQNEAQ. The CDR3 DNA sequence: TGTGCCAGCAGCTCTCCCGACAGGCTAGCCAAAAACATTCAGTACTTC. It translates to CASSSPDRLAKNIQYF. Combining the CDR3 with reference TRBV7-8 and TRBJ2-4 gives the whole variable domain GAGVSQSPRYKVAKRGQDVALRCDPISGHVSLFWYQQALGQGPEFLTYFQNEAQLDKSGLPSDRFFAERPEGSVSTLKIQRTQQEDSAVYLCASSSPDRLAKNIQYFGAGTRLSVL.

The genes are TRBV10-1 and TRBJ2-3; D not certain. The CDR3 extends over 13 amino acids. Germline CDR1 and CDR2: WNHNN and SYGVQD (reference sequence). V shed 3 bases and J shed 2 bases, with 6 bases lying between them. CDR3 in amino acids: CASSDWDTDTQYF. Written as DNA, the CDR3 is TGCGCCAGCAGTGATTGGGACACAGATACGCAGTATTTT.